The source of this T cell receptor (beta chain) is a study of T cell repertoires in cytomegalovirus infection. For the study at large: TCR beta signatures that were public indicated CMV infection and matching HLA type.

TCRdb called the reads again in MiXCR, with one record for every CDR3 protein. The repertoire holds about 530,000 distinct CDR3 sequences, with about 25% as singletons. The table lists this clonotype with many counts. No antigen is known for it. Points from the study as a whole: The ex vivo response showed dominance by HLA-C-restricted CMV-specific TCR beta clonotypes. Cumulative frequency (of public TCR beta family members) identified carriers of CMV plus the relevant HLA.

CDR1 is SGHTA, CDR2 FQGTGA, per germline. The V end was cut by 1 base, the J end by 4 bases, with 12 bases between. This CDR3 region has 15 residues. The chain employs TRBV7-3 and TRBJ2-3; a possible D gene is TRBD2 (6 bases). The sequence was collected from a human donor in good health (CMV status not recorded). Some clones in this sample may be carry-over from other donors' samples. The specimen sequenced was PBMCs. CDR3: CASSLKRLAPDTQYF. The CDR3 nucleotides are TGTGCCAGCAGCTTAAAGCGGCTAGCGCCAGATACGCAGTATTTT.